One sample yielded the 21 T cell receptor beta chains listed below, sequenced in a study of control samples from healthy donors and cancer patients. The table came from immunoSEQ multiplex PCR; TCRdb's copy has only in-frame clones and leaves some out. The sample consists of approximately 94,000 clones, approximately 84% of them appearing once. Sequencing used PBMCs. The source of these receptors is a man in his 70s with lung cancer.

This clone was recorded only once. The CDR3 here is CATTGGFSGNTIYF. CDR3 sequence (DNA): TGTGCCACCACAGGGGGCTTCTCTGGAAACACCATATATTTT. The rearrangement uses TRBV6-5 and TRBJ1-3; 9 bases line up with TRBD1. V lost 10 bases and J lost 0; bases outside the gene matches: 4. The germline gives CDR1 MNHEY, CDR2 SVGAGI. The CDR3 is 14 residues long.

The CDR3 sequence is CASILWSTGRLAGLYEQYF. The CDR3 nucleotides read TGTGCCAGCATCCTATGGAGCACAGGGAGGCTAGCGGGTCTCTACGAGCAGTACTTC. This chain connects TRBV7-9 to TRBJ2-7, with 8 bases fitting TRBD2. CDR1 and CDR2 (germline): SEHNR, FQNEAQ (reference sequence). This CDR3 has 19 residues. The junction had 23 bases not matched to a gene; V was cut back by 7 bases and J by 3 bases.

The J gene is TRBJ2-2, the V gene TRBV14, with 10 bases aligning to TRBD2. Germline loops: CDR1 SGHDN, CDR2 FVKESK. This CDR3 spans 17 amino acids. V gave up 3 bases and J gave up 3 bases; unmatched junction bases: 7. The CDR3 reads CASSQTGLAVYTGELFF. DNA of the CDR3: TGTGCCAGCAGCCAGACCGGACTAGCGGTCTACACCGGGGAGCTGTTTTTT.

The chain uses TRBV24-1 and TRBJ2-3; the D is unclear. V dropped 4 bases and J dropped 4 bases, with 11 bases sitting between them. The CDR3 covers 14 residues. Looked up from germline, CDR1 is KGHDR and CDR2 is SFDVKD. The CDR3 DNA follows: TGTGCCACCAGTGAACCCCTGCGGCCAGATACGCAGTATTTT. Its translation: CATSEPLRPDTQYF.

The gene calls are TRBV19 and TRBJ2-7, with D perhaps assigned TRBD1 or TRBD2 (5 bases each). Germline V gives CDR1 LNHDA, CDR2 SQIVND (reference sequence). Trimming removed 10 bases from V and 7 bases from J, with 14 bases in between. This CDR3 is 11 amino acids long. The CDR3 region is CATPGRVEQYF. The CDR3 nucleotides read TGTGCCACCCCGGGACGGGTGGAGCAGTACTTC.

V is TRBV5-1 and J is TRBJ1-5; D is undetermined. Trimming shortened V by 0 bases and J by 5 bases, and 12 bases separated the two germline ends. This CDR3 comprises 15 residues. From germline, CDR1 is SGHRS and CDR2 YFSETQ. CDR3 DNA sequence: TGCGCCAGCAGCTTGGGGGCACCTTGGGATCAGCCCCAGCATTTT. Translation gives CASSLGAPWDQPQHF.

CDR3 DNA: TGTGCCAGCAGCTTAAATCAGGGGGCGAATGAAAAACTGTTTTTT. Translated, it gives CASSLNQGANEKLFF. This chain joins TRBV7-9 and TRBJ1-4, with 8 bases aligning to TRBD1. This CDR3 has 15 amino acids. V dropped 2 bases and J dropped 5; count of bases not matched to a gene: 4. The germline CDR1 and CDR2 sequences are SEHNR and FQNEAQ (reference sequence).

V and J are TRBV7-2 and TRBJ2-3; 7 bases match TRBD2. Germline lookup yields CDR1 SGHTA and CDR2 FQGNSA. The trim removed 5 bases at V and 4 bases at J, leaving 6 bases unmatched. The CDR3 totals 14 residues. CDR3 in amino acids: CASSLGLDADTQYF. CDR3 DNA: TGTGCCAGCAGCCTAGGACTAGATGCAGATACGCAGTATTTT.

For the CDR3, the DNA is TGTGCCACCAGCAGAGGTGGCAGGGAGGTCAACGAGCAGTACTTC. It encodes CATSRGGREVNEQYF. This chain connects TRBV15 to TRBJ2-7, with D possibly TRBD2 on 6 matching bases. Germline CDR1 LNHNV, CDR2 YYDKDF (reference sequence). V was shortened by 1 base and J by 5 bases, with 15 bases between the two germline ends. The CDR3 sequence is 15 residues long.

V gene TRBV20-1 combines with J gene TRBJ2-1, with D perhaps TRBD2 (5 bases). This CDR3 comprises 13 residues. V lost 3 bases and J lost 1, with 7 bases in between. CDR1 DFQATT and CDR2 SNEGSKA come from the germline V gene (reference sequence). In DNA, the CDR3 is TGCAGTGCTAGTCCGGGGTCCTACAATGAGCAGTTCTTC. Residues: CSASPGSYNEQFF.

This chain's CDR3 is CASSHYRVGEKLFF. The CDR3 DNA follows: TGTGCCAGCAGTCACTACAGGGTTGGTGAAAAACTGTTTTTT. This sequence joins TRBV6-2 or TRBV6-3 and TRBJ1-4, with a weak D call TRBD1 (6 bases). Trimming removed 5 bases from V and 7 bases from J, with 14 bases in between. Germline loops: CDR1 MNHEY, CDR2 SVGEGT. CDR3 length: 14 amino acids.

The V gene is TRBV28, the J gene TRBJ2-1, with 8 positions matching TRBD2. CDR1 and CDR2 from the germline V gene are MDHEN and SYDVKM. This CDR3 comprises 14 residues. With V trimmed by 3 bases and J by 15 bases, 13 bases remained unmatched. The DNA for the CDR3 is TGTGCCAGCAGTTTGACCCCGATGAGCGGGGGTCGGTTCTTC. Translated: CASSLTPMSGGRFF. The full variable domain, with the rest looked up from reference TRBV28 and TRBJ2-1, is DVKVTQSSRYLVKRTGEKVFLECVQDMDHENMFWYRQDPGLGLRLIYFSYDVKMKEKGDIPEGYSVSREKKERFSLILESASTNQTSMYLCASSLTPMSGGRFFGPGTRLTVL.

The chain combines TRBV4-1 with TRBJ2-1; 10 nucleotides agree with TRBD2. CDR1 and CDR2 from the germline V gene are MGHRA and YSYEKL. This CDR3 comprises 17 residues. The V segment lost 0 bases and the J segment 6 bases; nucleotides outside the gene matches: 8. The CDR3 loop is CASSQDRLAGAINEQFF. CDR3 bases: TGCGCCAGCAGCCAAGATCGTCTAGCGGGGGCTATCAATGAGCAGTTCTTC.

The V gene is TRBV19, the J gene TRBJ2-1; 8 nucleotides match TRBD2. CDR3 length: 14 amino acids. Germline loops: CDR1 LNHDA, CDR2 SQIVND (reference sequence). V was pared by 6 bases and J by 3 bases, with 4 bases of the junction left unmatched. The CDR3 spells CASRSGGSYNEQFF. The CDR3 DNA reads TGTGCCAGTAGGAGCGGGGGAAGCTACAATGAGCAGTTCTTC.

J is TRBJ2-1 and V is TRBV19; 7 bases match TRBD2. Germline V gives CDR1 LNHDA, CDR2 SQIVND (reference sequence). With V trimmed by 7 bases and J by 9 bases, 15 bases remained unmatched. The CDR3 totals 15 residues. CDR3: CASTPRGGVRAEQFF. The CDR3 nucleotides are TGTGCCAGTACCCCACGGGGAGGGGTGCGCGCTGAGCAGTTCTTC. Using reference TRBV19 and TRBJ2-1 for the parts outside the CDR3, the full variable domain is DGGITQSPKYLFRKEGQNVTLSCEQNLNHDAMYWYRQDPGQGLRLIYYSQIVNDFQKGDIAEGYSVSREKKESFPLTVTSAQKNPTAFYLCASTPRGGVRAEQFFGPGTRLTVL.

This clone came up a few times. This sequence joins TRBV3-1 (or the pseudogene TRBV3-2) and TRBJ1-5, with a weak D call TRBD1 (6 bases). The V end was cut by 4 bases, the J end by 4 bases, with 8 bases between. The CDR3 covers 13 residues. Per germline, CDR1 LGHDT and CDR2 YNNKEL (reference sequence). The CDR3 region has the DNA TGTGCCAGCAGCCTCAGGGGTAATCAGCCCCAGCATTTT. As protein: CASSLRGNQPQHF.

The CDR3 reads CASSLSQPQHF. The CDR3 DNA reads TGCGCCAGCAGCCTATCCCAGCCCCAGCATTTT. V usage is TRBV4-3 and J usage is TRBJ1-5; no reliable D call. This CDR3 is built from 11 residues. Germline CDR1 LGHNA, CDR2 YSLEER. Trimming removed 4 bases from V and 7 bases from J, with 5 bases in between.

This clone showed up just once. V and J are TRBV7-9 and TRBJ2-3; no definite D call. Germline loops: CDR1 SEHNR, CDR2 FQNEAQ (reference sequence). This CDR3 comprises 15 residues. V was pared by 1 base and J by 1 base, with 9 bases between. CDR3 sequence: CASSLVRPGTDTQYF. In DNA form, the CDR3 reads TGTGCCAGCAGCTTAGTCCGCCCGGGCACAGATACGCAGTATTTT.

This chain joins TRBV11-2 and TRBJ2-7; TRBD2 is a possible D gene (6 bases). Germline CDR1 reads SGHAT; CDR2 reads FQNNGV. Trimming removed 0 bases from V and 3 bases from J, with 15 bases in between. The CDR3 length is 16 residues. CDR3 amino acids: CASSLDLGRKSYEQYF. CDR3 DNA sequence: TGTGCCAGCAGCTTAGATCTGGGGAGGAAAAGCTACGAGCAGTACTTC.

V and J are TRBV6-1 and TRBJ2-3; D call uncertain. This CDR3 is built from 11 residues. CDR1 and CDR2 from the germline V gene are MNHNS and SASEGT. V was trimmed by 2 bases and J by 6 bases, leaving 3 bases between them. CDR3 loop: CASSESDTQYF. In DNA form, the CDR3 reads TGTGCCAGCAGTGAATCGGATACGCAGTATTTT.

This chain joins TRBV10-3 and TRBJ1-2; no firm D call. Germline V gives CDR1 ENHRY, CDR2 SYGVKD. V lost 0 bases and J 6 bases, leaving 8 bases between the germline ends. The CDR3 covers 13 residues. As DNA, the CDR3 is TGTGCCATCAGTGAGTCGACAAGCGATGGCTACACCTTC. As protein: CAISESTSDGYTF.